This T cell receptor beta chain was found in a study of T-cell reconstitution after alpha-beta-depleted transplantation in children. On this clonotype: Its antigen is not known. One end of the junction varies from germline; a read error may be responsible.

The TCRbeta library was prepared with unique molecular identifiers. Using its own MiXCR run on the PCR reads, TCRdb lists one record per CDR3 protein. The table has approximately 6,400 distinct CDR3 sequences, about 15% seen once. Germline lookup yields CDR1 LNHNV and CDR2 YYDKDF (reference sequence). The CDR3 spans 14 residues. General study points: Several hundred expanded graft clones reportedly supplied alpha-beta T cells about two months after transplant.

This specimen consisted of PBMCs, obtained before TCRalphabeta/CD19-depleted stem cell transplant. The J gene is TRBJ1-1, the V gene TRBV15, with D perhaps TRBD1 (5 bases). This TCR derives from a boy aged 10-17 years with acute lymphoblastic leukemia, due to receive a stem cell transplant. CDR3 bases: TGCGCCACCAGGCTGGGGCAGATGAACACTGAAGCTTGCTTT. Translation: CATRLGQMNTEACF.